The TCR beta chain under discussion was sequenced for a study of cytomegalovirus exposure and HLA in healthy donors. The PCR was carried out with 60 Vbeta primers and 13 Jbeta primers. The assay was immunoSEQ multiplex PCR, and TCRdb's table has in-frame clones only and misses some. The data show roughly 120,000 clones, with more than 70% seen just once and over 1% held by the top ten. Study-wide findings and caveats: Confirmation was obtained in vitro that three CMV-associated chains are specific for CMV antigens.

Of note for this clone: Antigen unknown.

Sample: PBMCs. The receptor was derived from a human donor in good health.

CDR3 protein: CASTAGWGYEQYF. CDR3 coding DNA: TGCGCCAGCACCGCGGGGTGGGGCTACGAGCAGTACTTC. The V gene is TRBV5-1, the J gene TRBJ2-7, with D possibly being TRBD2 (6 bases). Germline-derived CDR1 and CDR2 are SGHRS and YFSETQ. The CDR3 consists of 13 residues. V shed 6 bases and J shed 3 bases, with 13 bases lying between them.